The clone carrying this T cell receptor beta chain occurred a few times. The data belong to a study of shared clonotypes between healthy human individuals. The donor population consisted of healthy HIV-negative adults with no recent acute infections or vaccinations. The junction had 3 bases not matched to a gene; V was cut back by 6 bases and J by 5 bases. Germline V gene lookup returns CDR1 SNHLY and CDR2 FYNNEI. CDR3 length: 14 amino acids. Authors' processing steps: Junction-only sequences without quality scores were provided by ImmunoSEQ, so filtering was different. TCRdb keeps only in-frame clones here, not all; method: immunoSEQ multiplex PCR. D and trimming were read from the DNA, whereas the V and J calls and clone size are those reported in that table. The data contain some 530,000 clones, almost 80% of them singletons.

The sequencing sample was made of PBMCs. The sequence was collected from a woman aged 40 to 55 in good health. Some clones in this sample may be carry-over from other donors' samples. The chain combines TRBV2 with TRBJ2-2, with 10 bases identical to TRBD2. As DNA, the CDR3 is TGTGCCAGCAGGGCTAGCGGGAGTACCGGGGAGCTGTTTTTT. Translating gives CASRASGSTGELFF.